A selection of T cell receptor beta chains follows, all from one sample in a study of OX40 agonist ivuxolimab in advanced cancers. Measured with immunoSEQ multiplex PCR; TCRdb has only the in-frame clones, and not every one. The sample consists of tens of thousands of clones, about 84% of them appearing once. Sequenced material: CD4+ or CD8+ T cells sorted from blood, taken in a trial of the OX40 agonist ivuxolimab. All receptors derive from an adult with an advanced solid tumor such as melanoma, head and neck, liver or kidney cancer. Both conserved end residues are part of each CDR3. The order of the fields is V gene, D gene, clone size, J gene, CDR3 DNA, CDR3 protein. D genes are given only for firm matches. Size values are once, few and many counts, or a class for expanded clones, and some rows have none.

TRBV28	TRBD1	-	TRBJ2-7	TGTGCCAGCAGCTTACGGGACAGGAATAAGTGGTACTTC	CASSLRDRNKWYF
TRBV5-1	-	-	TRBJ1-1	TGCGCCAGCAGCCGAACCTACGGGCAGGACACTGAAGCTTTCTTT	CASSRTYGQDTEAFF
TRBV7-9	-	-	TRBJ2-1	TGTGCCAGCAGTCGGGACTTCGGGCGGGGTGAGCAGTTCTTC	CASSRDFGRGEQFF
TRBV5-4	TRBD2	-	TRBJ2-3	TGTGCCAGCAGCCTCTTTGCGGGGGGGAGCACAGATACGCAGTATTTT	CASSLFAGGSTDTQYF
TRBV5-6	-	-	TRBJ1-2	TGTGCCAGCAGTCGAGCGAAAGGTACTAACTATGGCTACACCTTC	CASSRAKGTNYGYTF
TRBV30	-	once	TRBJ2-1	TGTGCCTGGAGTGTTAGTCGACTCAATGAGCAGTTCTTC	CAWSVSRLNEQFF
TRBV7-3	-	-	TRBJ2-1	TGTGCCAGCAGCTTAAATAACAATGAGCAGTTCTTC	CASSLNNNEQFF
TRBV19	TRBD1	-	TRBJ1-2	TGTGCCAGTAGTCCGACAGGGTATGGCTACACCTTC	CASSPTGYGYTF
TRBV12-2	-	-	TRBJ2-5	TGTGCAAGTCGCTTAGATCCCCGCAGTTTCTTGGAGGGGGAGACCCAGTACTTC	CASRLDPRSFLEGETQYF
TRBV6-6	TRBD2	few	TRBJ2-3	TGTGCCAGCAGGCTAGCGGGAAGCACAGATACGCAGTATTTT	CASRLAGSTDTQYF
TRBV7-2	-	-	TRBJ1-2	TGTGCCAGCAGCTTGGAACTAAATCAGGGGTCTAACTATGGCTACACCTTC	CASSLELNQGSNYGYTF
TRBV4-2	-	few	TRBJ1-1	TGTGCCAGCAGCCAAGATATACGGAACACTGAAGCTTTCTTT	CASSQDIRNTEAFF
TRBV2	TRBD1	-	TRBJ2-1	TGTGCCAGCAGTGTCCGGGACAGGGACTCCTACAATGAGCAGTTCTTC	CASSVRDRDSYNEQFF
TRBV5-1	TRBD1	-	TRBJ2-2	TGCGCCAGCAGGGGGACAGGGGGTACCGGGGAGCTGTTTTTT	CASRGTGGTGELFF
TRBV4-1	-	-	TRBJ2-2	TGCGCCAGCAGCCAAGAGGGGGGGCCCGGGGAGCTGTTTTTT	CASSQEGGPGELFF
TRBV9	-	-	TRBJ1-6	TGTGCCAGCAGCCCCCGGCAGGACTTAAATTCACCCCTCCACTTT	CASSPRQDLNSPLHF
TRBV7-9	TRBD2	few	TRBJ2-1	TGTGCCAGCAGTAACCCGCGGGAGGAAGTCAATGAGCAGTTCTTC	CASSNPREEVNEQFF
TRBV7-7	-	-	TRBJ2-3	TGTGCCAGCAGCTCCCGGGGTGCAGATACGCAGTATTTT	CASSSRGADTQYF
TRBV5-1	TRBD1	once	TRBJ2-3	TGCGCCAGCAGCCCCACAGGGGGGGATACGCAGTATTTT	CASSPTGGDTQYF
TRBV7-2	-	-	TRBJ2-3	TGTGCCAGCAGCTCCCTAGATGAAACAGATACGCAGTATTTT	CASSSLDETDTQYF
TRBV5-1	TRBD1	-	TRBJ2-5	TGCGCCAGCAGCCCGTCGGGACAGGGGGCCTTGGAGACCCAGTACTTC	CASSPSGQGALETQYF
TRBV30	TRBD1	-	TRBJ1-2	TGTGCCTGGAGGAGTACAGGGGACGGCTATGGCTACACCTTC	CAWRSTGDGYGYTF
TRBV4-1	-	-	TRBJ1-1	TGCGCCAGCAGCCTAACGGGGGGCACTGAAGCTTTCTTT	CASSLTGGTEAFF
TRBV2	-	-	TRBJ1-4	TGTGCCAGCAGGGAGGGAGCGGGGTCAAAACTGTTTTTT	CASREGAGSKLFF
TRBV18	-	-	TRBJ2-2	TGTGCCGAGGGGTCGGACACCGGGGAGCTGTTTTTT	CAEGSDTGELFF
TRBV4-1	-	many	TRBJ1-3	TGCGCCAGCGGCGGAGTAGCTGGAAACACCATATATTTT	CASGGVAGNTIYF
TRBV7-6	TRBD1	once	TRBJ1-4	TGTGCCAGCAGCTTAGGGGACAGGGGTTGGGGTGAAAAACTGTTTTTT	CASSLGDRGWGEKLFF
TRBV7-9	-	once	TRBJ2-7	TGTGCCAGCAGCTCCTCTGGGGCTCTCAGGGACGAGCAGTACTTC	CASSSSGALRDEQYF
TRBV29-1	-	-	TRBJ1-2	TGCAGCGCCGAGCAGGGAGGGCAAGGTCGTAACTATGGCTACACCTTC	CSAEQGGQGRNYGYTF
TRBV28	TRBD1	few	TRBJ1-2	TGTGCCAGCAGTTTCGGACAGGGAAATACGGGCTACACCTTC	CASSFGQGNTGYTF
TRBV6-6	-	-	TRBJ2-1	TGTGCCAGCAGTTATCAAACTGAGGAGTTCTTC	CASSYQTEEFF
TRBV10-3	TRBD1	-	TRBJ2-2	TGTGCCATCAGTGATCAGCAGGGGGCAGTGGGCACCGGGGAGCTGTTTTTT	CAISDQQGAVGTGELFF
TRBV4-2	TRBD2	-	TRBJ2-5	TGTGCCAGCAGCCAAGGAATCTTAGCGGGGACCCAAGAGACCCAGTACTTC	CASSQGILAGTQETQYF
TRBV2	-	few	TRBJ1-2	TGTGCCAGCCGGGGGCAGACTTATGGCTACACCTTC	CASRGQTYGYTF
TRBV27	TRBD2	-	TRBJ2-5	TGTGCCAGCAGTTTGTTTCGGGGGGTCCAAGAGACCCAGTACTTC	CASSLFRGVQETQYF
TRBV12-5	-	-	TRBJ1-1	TGTGCTAGTGGTTTGGTAGGGGGTGGGCAGGCTTTCTTT	CASGLVGGGQAFF
TRBV5-4	TRBD2	-	TRBJ2-3	TGTGCCAGCAGCCGTAGGACTAGCGGGGGCCCAGCAGATACGCAGTATTTT	CASSRRTSGGPADTQYF
TRBV4-2	-	-	TRBJ2-1	TGTGCCAGCAGCCGGGGCCCGACGAACAACAATGAGCAGTTCTTC	CASSRGPTNNNEQFF
TRBV18	TRBD1	-	TRBJ1-5	TGTGCCAGCTCACCGTCCCGGGACAGGGGGGACCAGCCCCAGCATTTT	CASSPSRDRGDQPQHF
TRBV7-9	TRBD2	few	TRBJ2-3	TGTGCCAGCAGCTTTTCGGGAGGAGATACGCAGTATTTT	CASSFSGGDTQYF
TRBV5-1	TRBD2	-	TRBJ2-2	TGCGCCAGCAGCTTGGGGATTTTAAAGCTAGCGGGCTTGAACACCGGGGAGCTGTTTTTT	CASSLGILKLAGLNTGELFF
TRBV28	TRBD1	-	TRBJ1-2	TGTGCCAGCAGCCTTAAGTTGGGACAGGGTAATCGCTACACCTTC	CASSLKLGQGNRYTF
TRBV10-3	TRBD1	-	TRBJ2-1	TGTGCCATCAGTGGGGGTTTAACAGGGGGCAATGAGCAGTTCTTC	CAISGGLTGGNEQFF
TRBV2	TRBD2	-	TRBJ2-5	TGTGCCAGCAGTGAGGACCCCTCCGGGGCGGGGGGGCGAGAGACCCAGTACTTC	CASSEDPSGAGGRETQYF